The 12 T cell receptor beta chains below come from one sample, sequenced in a study of PD-1 blockade in classical Hodgkin lymphoma. Relapse was seen in all patients after autologous stem cell transplantation, and brentuximab vedotin exposure was variable. Method: immunoSEQ multiplex PCR; TCRdb's copy keeps in-frame clones and lacks some. The sample has tens of thousands of clones; roughly nine tenths are singletons. The material was peripheral blood mononuclear cells (PBMCs), obtained at baseline. These receptor sequences come from a human donor with classical Hodgkin lymphoma.

CDR3 in DNA: TGTGCCAGCAGCTCTGCACAGGGGCTCACAAGGGAAGCTTTCTTT. Protein: CASSSAQGLTREAFF. The chain couples TRBV5-4 to TRBJ1-1, with TRBD1 matching 7 bases. The V gene end was trimmed by 3 bases and the J gene end by 8 bases; junction bases not matched to a gene: 13. The CDR3 covers 15 residues. Germline-derived CDR1 and CDR2 are SGHNT and YYREEE (reference sequence).

The chain combines TRBV19 with TRBJ2-1, with D tentatively TRBD2 (6 bases). This CDR3 has 13 residues. V dropped 6 bases and J dropped 8 bases, with 14 bases sitting between them. Germline values: CDR1 LNHDA, CDR2 SQIVND (reference sequence). The CDR3 sequence: CASSRLDFYEQFF. The CDR3 DNA is TGTGCCAGTAGCCGACTAGATTTCTATGAGCAGTTCTTC.

The chain employs TRBV7-9 and TRBJ2-1; no definite D call. The CDR3 is 13 residues long. Germline V lookup: CDR1 SEHNR, CDR2 FQNEAQ (reference sequence). The V and J ends lost 3 bases and 9 bases respectively, with 12 bases between them. The CDR3 DNA sequence: TGTGCCAGCAGCTTCGGCAGAGAAGGTGAGCAGTTCTTC. It codes for CASSFGREGEQFF.

This sequence joins TRBV7-9 and TRBJ1-6; D is unresolved. The CDR3 totals 13 residues. Trimming left V 5 bases short and J 10 bases short, with 12 bases between. Germline V lookup: CDR1 SEHNR, CDR2 FQNEAQ (reference sequence). The CDR3 reads CASSPRPWSPLHF. The DNA of the CDR3 is TGTGCCAGCAGCCCCCGCCCCTGGTCACCCCTCCACTTT.

CDR3 sequence (DNA): TGCGCCAGCAGCTCGGGACTAGCGGGGGCTAACACCGGGGAGCTGTTTTTT. Protein: CASSSGLAGANTGELFF. The chain combines TRBV5-1 with TRBJ2-2; TRBD2 aligns across 14 bases. The CDR3 loop spans 17 amino acids. CDR1 SGHRS and CDR2 YFSETQ come from the germline V gene. Germline trimming cut 3 bases from V and 2 bases from J; bases unmatched to any gene: 3.

About this clone: The junction departs from germline at one end; a sequencing error may be responsible. J is TRBJ2-5 and V is TRBV7-7; D is possibly TRBD1 or TRBD2 (6 bases each). The CDR3 is made up of 17 amino acids. In germline, CDR1 is SSHAT, CDR2 FNYEAQ (reference sequence). The CDR3, as DNA: TGTGCTAGCAGCCACGCTGGGGGGCAGGGGAAACAAGAGACCCAGTACTTC. Translation: CASSHAGGQGKQETQYF.

J is TRBJ1-2 and V is TRBV14; D not certain. The germline V and J ends were trimmed by 0 bases and 4 bases, with 12 bases remaining between them. CDR1 is SGHDN and CDR2 is FVKESK in the germline V gene. The length of the CDR3 is 15 residues. The CDR3, as DNA: TGTGCCAGCAGCCAAGACCTGGGTGCCGTCTATGGCTACACCTTC. Its protein is CASSQDLGAVYGYTF. Looking up the rest from reference TRBV14 and TRBJ1-2 gives the full variable domain: EAGVTQFPSHSVIEKGQTVTLRCDPISGHDNLYWYRRVMGKEIKFLLHFVKESKQDESGMPNNRFLAERTGGTYSTLKVQPAELEDSGVYFCASSQDLGAVYGYTFGSGTRLTVV.

The chain uses TRBV23-1 and TRBJ2-2; tentatively, D is TRBD1 (6 bases). TRBV23-1 has ORF status, its function being uncertain. This CDR3 is 16 amino acids long. The V gene lost 2 bases and the J gene lost 2 bases, with 12 bases spanning the gap. CDR3 sequence (DNA): TGCGCCAGCAGTCAAACTGACAGGCTTAACACCGGGGAGCTGTTTTTT. Its translation: CASSQTDRLNTGELFF.

V usage is TRBV5-1 and J usage is TRBJ1-2; D is uncertain. CDR3 size: 14 residues. V shed 0 bases and J shed 6 bases, with 12 bases lying between them. Germline loops: CDR1 SGHRS, CDR2 YFSETQ. In DNA, the CDR3 is TGCGCCAGCAGCTTGGAAGTGTCAGGACATGGCTACACCTTC. Protein: CASSLEVSGHGYTF.

V and J are TRBV2 and TRBJ1-1; D unresolved. This CDR3 spans 10 amino acids. Deletions cut 4 bases from V and 6 bases from J, with 3 bases between. CDR1 is SNHLY, CDR2 FYNNEI, per germline. The CDR3 loop is CASSGAEAFF. The CDR3 DNA follows: TGTGCCAGCAGTGGGGCTGAAGCTTTCTTT.

V gene TRBV2 combines with J gene TRBJ1-2; D unresolved. This CDR3 is 14 amino acids long. V was clipped by 3 bases and J by 5 bases, with 13 bases between them. CDR1 is SNHLY and CDR2 is FYNNEI in the germline V gene. CDR3 sequence (DNA): TGTGCCAGCAGTGATTATGACATCCGATATGGCTACACCTTC. This translates into CASSDYDIRYGYTF.

This chain connects TRBV5-1 to TRBJ1-1; D ambiguous. Per the germline V gene, CDR1 is SGHRS and CDR2 is YFSETQ. The germline V and J ends were trimmed by 2 bases and 1 base, with 12 bases remaining between them. This CDR3 has 15 amino acids. CDR3 sequence: CASSFEGVENTEAFF. The CDR3 DNA follows: TGCGCCAGCAGCTTCGAGGGTGTGGAGAACACTGAAGCTTTCTTT.